The clone carrying this TCR beta chain has only a few counts. This CDR3 contains 14 residues. CDR1 and CDR2 from the germline V gene are MDHEN and SYDVKM. V shed 4 bases and J shed 4 bases, with 10 bases lying between them. These data come from a study of blood T cell repertoires in COVID-19. Clones were read by immunoSEQ multiplex PCR, and TCRdb kept only the in-frame ones, dropping some. The sample includes 250,000 to 400,000 clones, about nine tenths of them seen just once. This chain joins TRBV28 and TRBJ1-4; weak D call: TRBD1 (5 bases). The clonotype comes from a man over 45 with active or convalescent COVID-19. Sequenced: peripheral blood. CDR3 amino acids: CASSSLTVNEKLFF. The CDR3 nucleotides are TGTGCCAGCAGTTCCCTGACAGTTAATGAAAAACTGTTTTTT.